A selection of T cell receptor beta chains follows, all from one sample in a study of blood T cell repertoires in COVID-19. Clones were read by immunoSEQ multiplex PCR, and TCRdb kept only the in-frame ones, dropping some. The sample has more than 60,000 clones, roughly 90% seen once; the top ten hold 6.9%. The source material was peripheral blood. The origin of the receptors is a human donor in a cohort sampled during active COVID-19. The CDR3 runs from the conserved cysteine through the conserved F or W. D genes are given only for firm matches. Only some rows state a clone size, as once, few, many or a class for expanded clones.

J | D | size | V | CDR3 | DNA
TRBJ1-1 | TRBD1 | - | TRBV9 | CASSVLQGSDTEAFF | TGTGCCAGCAGCGTCCTACAGGGGAGTGATACTGAAGCTTTCTTT
TRBJ2-4 | - | - | TRBV11-2 | CASSRGDWRGPKNIQYF | TGTGCCAGCAGCAGGGGGGATTGGAGGGGGCCCAAAAACATTCAGTACTTC
TRBJ2-7 | TRBD1 | - | TRBV24-1 | CATSDPSGTGSYEQYF | TGTGCCACCAGTGATCCTTCCGGGACAGGTTCCTACGAGCAGTACTTC
TRBJ2-1 | TRBD2 | few | TRBV28 | CASSPPRGTRNNEQFF | TGTGCCAGCAGTCCTCCTCGGGGGACTAGAAACAATGAGCAGTTCTTC
TRBJ2-5 | - | - | TRBV5-4 | CASRGGPGAQETQYF | TGTGCCAGCAGAGGAGGGCCTGGGGCTCAAGAGACCCAGTACTTC
TRBJ1-1 | - | - | TRBV3-1/TRBV3-2 | CASSLAGLNTEAFF | TGTGCCAGCAGCCTGGCGGGATTGAACACTGAAGCTTTCTTT
TRBJ2-5 | TRBD2 | - | TRBV13 | CASSPGTSKTETQYF | TGTGCCAGCAGCCCAGGGACTAGTAAAACGGAGACCCAGTACTTC
TRBJ2-3 | TRBD1 | - | TRBV24-1 | CATSDPGQGEGTDTQYF | TGTGCCACCAGTGATCCAGGACAGGGCGAAGGCACAGATACGCAGTATTTT
TRBJ1-1 | - | - | TRBV5-4 | CASSLVAGANTEAFF | TGTGCCAGCAGCTTGGTTGCGGGCGCTAACACTGAAGCTTTCTTT
TRBJ1-1 | - | - | TRBV10-2 | CASSETGGNLNTEAFF | TGCGCCAGCAGTGAGACCGGGGGAAACCTGAACACTGAAGCTTTCTTT